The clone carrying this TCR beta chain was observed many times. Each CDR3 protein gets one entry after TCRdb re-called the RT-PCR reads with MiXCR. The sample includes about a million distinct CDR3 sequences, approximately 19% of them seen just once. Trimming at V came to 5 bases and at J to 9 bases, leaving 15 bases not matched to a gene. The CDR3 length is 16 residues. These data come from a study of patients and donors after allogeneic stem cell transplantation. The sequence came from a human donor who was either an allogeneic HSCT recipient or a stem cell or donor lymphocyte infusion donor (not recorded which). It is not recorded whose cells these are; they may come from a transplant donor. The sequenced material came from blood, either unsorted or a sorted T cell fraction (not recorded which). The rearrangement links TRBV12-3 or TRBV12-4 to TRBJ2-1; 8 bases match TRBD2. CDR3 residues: CASSPRTGTRGSEQFF. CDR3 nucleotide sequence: TGTGCCAGCAGTCCACGTACCGGGACTAGAGGTTCTGAGCAGTTCTTC.